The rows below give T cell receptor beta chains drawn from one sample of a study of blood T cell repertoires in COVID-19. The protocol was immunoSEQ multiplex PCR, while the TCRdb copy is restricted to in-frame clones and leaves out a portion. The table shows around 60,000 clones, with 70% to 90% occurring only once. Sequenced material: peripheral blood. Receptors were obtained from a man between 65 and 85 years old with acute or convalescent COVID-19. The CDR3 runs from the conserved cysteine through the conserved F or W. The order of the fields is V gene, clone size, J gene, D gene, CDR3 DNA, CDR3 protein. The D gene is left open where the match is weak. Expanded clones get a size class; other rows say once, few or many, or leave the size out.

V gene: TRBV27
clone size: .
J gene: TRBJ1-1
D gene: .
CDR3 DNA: TGTGCCAGCAGTTTATCGGTCGGGTGGGACACTGAAGCTTTCTTT
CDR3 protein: CASSLSVGWDTEAFF

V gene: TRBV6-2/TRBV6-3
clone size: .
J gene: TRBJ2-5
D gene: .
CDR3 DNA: TGTGCCAGCAGTTACTCCTTTCAAGGGGTCCAGTACTTC
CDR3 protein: CASSYSFQGVQYF

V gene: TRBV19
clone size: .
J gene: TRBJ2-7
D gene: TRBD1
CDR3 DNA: TGTGCCAGTAGTATCCGGACAGGAGCATACGAGCAGTACTTC
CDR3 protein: CASSIRTGAYEQYF

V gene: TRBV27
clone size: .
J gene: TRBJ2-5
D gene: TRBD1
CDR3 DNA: TGTGCCAGCAGTGCTTCTCGGACAGGGACCCAGTACTTC
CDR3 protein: CASSASRTGTQYF

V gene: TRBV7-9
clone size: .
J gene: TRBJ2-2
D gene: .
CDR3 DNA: TGTGCCAGCAGCCCAATCGCGGGGGCCGGCGGGGAGCTGTTTTTT
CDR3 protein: CASSPIAGAGGELFF

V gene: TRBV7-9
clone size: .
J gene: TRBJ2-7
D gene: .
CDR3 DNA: TGTGCCAGCAGCTTACAGGGACAAAGCTCCTACGAGCAGTACTTC
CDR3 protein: CASSLQGQSSYEQYF

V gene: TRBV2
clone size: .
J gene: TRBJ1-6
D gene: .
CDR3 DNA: TGTGCCGGAAACAGGGAAATTAATTCACCCCTCCACTTT
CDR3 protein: CAGNREINSPLHF

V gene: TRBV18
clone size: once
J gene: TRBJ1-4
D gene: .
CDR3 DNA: TGTGCCAGCTCAACCCGGACAGATGAAAAACTGTTTTTT
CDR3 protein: CASSTRTDEKLFF

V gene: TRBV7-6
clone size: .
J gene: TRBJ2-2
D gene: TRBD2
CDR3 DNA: TGTGCCAGTAGCTTACTAGCGGGGCCCCCCGGGGAGCTGTTTTTT
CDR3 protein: CASSLLAGPPGELFF

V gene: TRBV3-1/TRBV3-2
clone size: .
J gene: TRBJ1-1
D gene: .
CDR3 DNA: TGTGCCAGCAGCCAGCTTGGAGGTGACACTGAAGCTTTCTTT
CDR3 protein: CASSQLGGDTEAFF

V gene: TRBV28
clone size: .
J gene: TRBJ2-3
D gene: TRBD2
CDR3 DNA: TGTGCCAGCAGCACAAGACTAGCGGGGCGCCGGGATACGCAGTATTTT
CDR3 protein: CASSTRLAGRRDTQYF

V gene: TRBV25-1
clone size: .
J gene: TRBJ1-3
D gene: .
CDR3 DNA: TGTGCCAGCAGTGAAACTGCTGGGAGCACCATATATTTT
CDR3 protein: CASSETAGSTIYF

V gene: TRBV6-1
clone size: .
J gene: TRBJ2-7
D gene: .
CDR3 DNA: TGTGCCAGCAGTGAGTACTACGAGCAGTACTTC
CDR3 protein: CASSEYYEQYF

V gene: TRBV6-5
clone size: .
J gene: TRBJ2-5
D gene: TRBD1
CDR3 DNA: TGTGCCAGCAGGCGGGACAGGGAAGGGGAGACCCAGTACTTC
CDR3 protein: CASRRDREGETQYF

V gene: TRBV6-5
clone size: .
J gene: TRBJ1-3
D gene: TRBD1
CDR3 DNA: TGTGCCAGCAGGGACAGGGGGGTAAACACCATATATTTT
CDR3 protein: CASRDRGVNTIYF

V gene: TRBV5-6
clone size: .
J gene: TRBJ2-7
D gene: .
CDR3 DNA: TGTGCCAGCAGCACGGGAACGTACTCCTACGAGCAGTACTTC
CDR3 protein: CASSTGTYSYEQYF

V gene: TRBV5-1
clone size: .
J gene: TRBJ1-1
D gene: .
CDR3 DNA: TGCGCCAGCAGCTCCGACCTGATGAGGAGCACTGAAGCTTTCTTT
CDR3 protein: CASSSDLMRSTEAFF

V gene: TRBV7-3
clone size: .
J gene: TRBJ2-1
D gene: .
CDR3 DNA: TGTGCCAGCAGCTTAGACTTATCCTACAATGAGCAGTTCTTC
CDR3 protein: CASSLDLSYNEQFF

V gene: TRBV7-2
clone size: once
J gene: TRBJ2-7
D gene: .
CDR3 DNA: TGTGCCAGCAGCCCTCCCCAAGGGGGGGGTCTCTCCTACGAGCAGTACTTC
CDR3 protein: CASSPPQGGGLSYEQYF

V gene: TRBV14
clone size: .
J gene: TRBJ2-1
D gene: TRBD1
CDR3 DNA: TGTGCCAGCAGCCCCCGGGACAGGGGCAATGAGCAGTTCTTC
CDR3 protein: CASSPRDRGNEQFF

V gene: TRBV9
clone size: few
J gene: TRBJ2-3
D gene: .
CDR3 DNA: TGTGCCAGCAGCGTAGCGGGGGGCGCGACAGATACGCAGTATTTT
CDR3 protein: CASSVAGGATDTQYF

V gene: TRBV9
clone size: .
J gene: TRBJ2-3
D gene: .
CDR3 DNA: TGTGCCAGCAGCCTTACCGGGGAGACTGCAGATACGCAGTATTTT
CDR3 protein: CASSLTGETADTQYF

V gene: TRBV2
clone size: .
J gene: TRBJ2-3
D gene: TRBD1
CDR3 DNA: TGTGCCAGCAGGGTCGGGACAGGGGGCTCAGATACGCAGTATTTT
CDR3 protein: CASRVGTGGSDTQYF

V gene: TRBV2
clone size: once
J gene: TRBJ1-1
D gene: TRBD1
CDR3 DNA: TGTGCCAGCAGTTTGACAGGGCGGGGGGAAACTGAAGCTTTCTTT
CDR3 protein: CASSLTGRGETEAFF

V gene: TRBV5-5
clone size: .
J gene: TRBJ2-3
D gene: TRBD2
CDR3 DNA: TGTGCCAGCAGCCTGGGGGAGGGGCCTCTGGGAGATACGCAGTATTTT
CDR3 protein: CASSLGEGPLGDTQYF

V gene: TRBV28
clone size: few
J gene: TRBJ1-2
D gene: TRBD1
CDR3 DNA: TGTGCCAGCAGTACTACTGGACAGGGGTCTGGCTACACCTTC
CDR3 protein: CASSTTGQGSGYTF

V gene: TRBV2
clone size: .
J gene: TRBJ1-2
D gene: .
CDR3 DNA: TGTGCCAGCGGGCAGATCTATGGCTACACCTTC
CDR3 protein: CASGQIYGYTF

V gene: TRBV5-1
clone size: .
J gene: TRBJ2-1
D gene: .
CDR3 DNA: TGCGCCAGCAGCTTGGGTACTCCAGGGAATGAGCAGTTCTTC
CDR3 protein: CASSLGTPGNEQFF

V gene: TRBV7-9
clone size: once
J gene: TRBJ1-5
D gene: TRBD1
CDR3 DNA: TGTGCCAGCAGCTTAGTGGGCAGGGGGAACCAGCCCCAGCATTTT
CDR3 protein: CASSLVGRGNQPQHF

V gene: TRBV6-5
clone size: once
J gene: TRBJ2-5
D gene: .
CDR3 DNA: TGTGCCGGGGGGAGAGCTGGAGAGACCCAGTACTTC
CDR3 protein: CAGGRAGETQYF

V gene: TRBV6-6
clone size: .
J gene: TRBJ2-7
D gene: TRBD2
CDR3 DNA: TGTGCCAGCAGAAGATCACTAGCGGGGGGGCTCGAGCAGTACTTC
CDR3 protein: CASRRSLAGGLEQYF

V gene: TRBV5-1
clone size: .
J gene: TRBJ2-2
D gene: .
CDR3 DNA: TGCGCCAGCAGCTACCTGGCAGGGGCCGACACCGGGGAGCTGTTTTTT
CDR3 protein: CASSYLAGADTGELFF

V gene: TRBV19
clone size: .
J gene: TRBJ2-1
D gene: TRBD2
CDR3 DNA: TGTGCCAGTAGCCAACCCCGGACTAGCGGGGTGGATGAGCAGTTCTTC
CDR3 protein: CASSQPRTSGVDEQFF

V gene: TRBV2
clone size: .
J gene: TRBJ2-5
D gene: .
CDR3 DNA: TGTGCCAGCAGGGCACCGCTTCAAGAGACCCAGTACTTC
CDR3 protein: CASRAPLQETQYF

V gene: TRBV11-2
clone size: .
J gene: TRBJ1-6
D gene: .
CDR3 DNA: TGTGCCAGCAGCTCCCTCTACAGGTTTGATTCACCCCTCCACTTT
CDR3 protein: CASSSLYRFDSPLHF

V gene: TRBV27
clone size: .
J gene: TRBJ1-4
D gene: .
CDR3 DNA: TGTGCCAGCAGTTTAAATCCCATACTGGGCAGGGTGGGTCGGACTAATGAAAAACTGTTTTTT
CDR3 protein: CASSLNPILGRVGRTNEKLFF

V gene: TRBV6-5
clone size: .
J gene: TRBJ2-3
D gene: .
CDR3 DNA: TGTGCCAGCACCTTCACAGATACGCAGTATTTT
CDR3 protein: CASTFTDTQYF

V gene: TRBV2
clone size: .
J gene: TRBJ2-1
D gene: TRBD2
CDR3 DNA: TGTGCCAGCAGCCCTGGACTAGTCCTGGGGAATGAGCAGTTCTTC
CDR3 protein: CASSPGLVLGNEQFF

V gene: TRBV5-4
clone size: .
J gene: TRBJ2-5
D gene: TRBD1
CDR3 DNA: TGTGCCAGCAGCTGGGGACAGGGGGCATCAGAGACCCAGTACTTC
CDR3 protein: CASSWGQGASETQYF

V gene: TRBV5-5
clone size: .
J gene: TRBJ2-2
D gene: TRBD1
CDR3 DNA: TGTGCCAGCAGGCCGGGACAGACCTTCACCGGGGAGCTGTTTTTT
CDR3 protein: CASRPGQTFTGELFF

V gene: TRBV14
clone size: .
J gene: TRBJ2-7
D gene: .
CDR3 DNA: TGTGCCAGCAGCCAAGATATCCAGGGTGAATACTACGAGCAGTACTTC
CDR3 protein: CASSQDIQGEYYEQYF

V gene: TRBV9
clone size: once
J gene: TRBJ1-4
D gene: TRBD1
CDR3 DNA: TGTGCCAACAGTGACAGGGGATTTTGGGAAAAACTGTTTTTT
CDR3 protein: CANSDRGFWEKLFF

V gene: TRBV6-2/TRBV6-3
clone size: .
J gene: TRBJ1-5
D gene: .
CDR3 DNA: TGTGCCAGCAGTTACGACCCGGGATCATATCAGCCCCAGCATTTT
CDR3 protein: CASSYDPGSYQPQHF

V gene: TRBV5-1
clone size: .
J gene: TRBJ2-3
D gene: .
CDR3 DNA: TGCGCCAGCAGCTTGATCCCCCCAGGCGGCACAGATACGCAGTATTTT
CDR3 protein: CASSLIPPGGTDTQYF

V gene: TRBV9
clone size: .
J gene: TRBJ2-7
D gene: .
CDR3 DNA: TGTGCCAGCAGCCCCGGAGCCTCGAAAAACTCCTACGAGCAGTACTTC
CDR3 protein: CASSPGASKNSYEQYF

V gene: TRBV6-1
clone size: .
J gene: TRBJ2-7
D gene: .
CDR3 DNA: TGTGCCAGCAGTGAAGTAGGGGAACCGGAGAGCTACGAGCAGTACTTC
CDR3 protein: CASSEVGEPESYEQYF

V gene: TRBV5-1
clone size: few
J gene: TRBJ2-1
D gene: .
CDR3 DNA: TGCGCCAGCAGCCCGGGACTCTCTCCCTCCTACAATGAGCAGTTCTTC
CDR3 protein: CASSPGLSPSYNEQFF

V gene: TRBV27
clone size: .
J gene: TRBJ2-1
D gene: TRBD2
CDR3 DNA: TGTGCCAGCCGACGACTAGCGGGGGGCCCTTACAATGAGCAGTTCTTC
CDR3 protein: CASRRLAGGPYNEQFF

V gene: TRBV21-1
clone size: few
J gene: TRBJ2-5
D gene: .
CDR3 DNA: TGTGCCAGATTTCCCCCATCCGCGGGGGGTGGAGAGACCCAGTACTTC
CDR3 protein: CARFPPSAGGGETQYF

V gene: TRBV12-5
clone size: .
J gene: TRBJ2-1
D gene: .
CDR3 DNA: TGTGCTAGTGAAGCCGCGGGGTTATACAATGAGCAGTTCTTC
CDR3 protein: CASEAAGLYNEQFF

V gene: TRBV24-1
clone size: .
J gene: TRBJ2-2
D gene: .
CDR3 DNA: TGTGCCACCAGTGGCGGGGGGAGGGGGCTGACCGGGGAGCTGTTTTTT
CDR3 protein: CATSGGGRGLTGELFF

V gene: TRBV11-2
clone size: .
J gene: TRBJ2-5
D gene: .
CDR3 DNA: TGTGCCAGCAGCTTAGATTGGCTACTAGGGGGAAGGGAGACCCAGTACTTC
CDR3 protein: CASSLDWLLGGRETQYF

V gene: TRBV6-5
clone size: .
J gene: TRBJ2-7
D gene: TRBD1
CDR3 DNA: TGTGCCAGCAGTTACTCGGGACAGGGGTCCTACGAGCAGTACTTC
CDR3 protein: CASSYSGQGSYEQYF

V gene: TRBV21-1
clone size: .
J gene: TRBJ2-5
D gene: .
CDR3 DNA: TGTGCCAGCAGCCACCTGGTGGTAGCGGACGAAGAGACCCAGTACTTC
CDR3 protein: CASSHLVVADEETQYF

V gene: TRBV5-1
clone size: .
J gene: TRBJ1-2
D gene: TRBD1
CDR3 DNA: TGCGCCAGCAGCTTGGCAACAGGGGGTAACTATGGCTACACCTTC
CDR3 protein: CASSLATGGNYGYTF

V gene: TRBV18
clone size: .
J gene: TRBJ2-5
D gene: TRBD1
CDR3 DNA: TGTGCCACGAGCGGACAGGGACAAGAGACCCAGTACTTC
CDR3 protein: CATSGQGQETQYF

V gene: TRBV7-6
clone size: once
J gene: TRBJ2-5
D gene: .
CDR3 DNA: TGTGCCAGCAGCTTAATCCCCGGCAGGGTTGGAGAGACCCAGTACTTC
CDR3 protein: CASSLIPGRVGETQYF

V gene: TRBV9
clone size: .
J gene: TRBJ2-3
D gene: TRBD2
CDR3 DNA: TGTGCCAGCAGCGCTGGACTAGCGCGTCTGGAAACGCAGTATTTT
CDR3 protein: CASSAGLARLETQYF